This T cell receptor beta chain emerged from a study of T-cell reconstitution after alpha-beta-depleted transplantation in children. Germline V gene data show CDR1 as SGHNT and CDR2 as YYREEE (reference sequence). Trimming stripped 0 bases from V and 3 bases from J, with 7 bases between. This CDR3 comprises 13 residues. Researchers prepared the TCRbeta library using unique molecular identifiers, the study reports. Each CDR3 protein is one row after TCRdb ran MiXCR on the PCR reads. This sample has roughly 190,000 distinct CDR3 sequences; about 14% occur once, and the top ten carry less than 15%. This clonotype was recorded many times.

Here the sequenced sample was PBMCs from the stem cell graft donor, taken from the stem cell graft. This chain uses TRBV5-4 with TRBJ2-7; D gene unclear. This sequence originates from a human donor who donated a stem cell graft to a child with acute lymphoblastic leukemia. The CDR3 nucleotides read TGTGCCAGCAGCTTGGCCCCCAACTACGAGCAGTACTTC. Protein sequence: CASSLAPNYEQYF.